This TCR beta chain originates from a study of T cell repertoires in cytomegalovirus infection (dated by TCRdb to the late 2010s). About the full investigation: The HLA type of each donor mattered for the analysis, because public TCR beta signatures pointed to carriage of CMV infection along with the matching HLA type. Broad study findings and their caveats: Carriers of CMV infection plus the relevant HLA type were discriminated by the cumulative frequency of public TCR beta family members in the study cohort and in an independent 352-donor cohort. In the ex vivo response, HLA-C-restricted CMV-specific TCR beta clonotypes were dominant, and in two of eight donors the single most frequent clonotype came from this HLA-C-restricted group.

The CDR3 holds 15 amino acids from the cysteine to the phenylalanine. Only the CDR3 DNA is retained, 45 bases long and in frame from the first base. V ends up 3 bases short and J 5 bases short, with an unmatched junction base count of 6. Taken from the germline V gene, the CDR1 and CDR2 loops are SGHTA and FQGNSA. TCRdb names Illumina HiSeq 1500 as the instrument used. Using fastp trimming at Q25 and MiXCR clonotype assembly, TCRdb reanalyzed the public sequencing data and kept in-frame beta chains. Records with the same CDR3 protein are collapsed into one entry carrying the most frequent genes and DNA. The sample includes fewer than 250,000 distinct CDR3 sequences, with over 9% observed a single time. Of the sample, approximately 1.8% is held by the ten largest clones. This clonotype has a count of ten or more. Its antigen remains undetermined. No base-level quality is on record; no much larger clone is a single base apart.

Recombination linked TRBV7-2 to TRBJ2-7, with TRBD2 identical over 11 junction bases. The sequenced material came from PBMCs. The receptor's source is a human donor in good health (CMV status not recorded). Some clones in this sample may be carry-over from other donors' samples. The CDR3 in this case is CASSFRSSGGNEQYF. The bases are TGTGCCAGCAGCTTCCGCTCTAGCGGGGGGAACGAGCAGTACTTC.